The 20 T cell receptor beta chains in this list originate from one sample, sequenced in a study of CD4 T cells in relation to SARS-CoV-2 and coronaviruses. Profiled with immunoSEQ multiplex PCR; TCRdb holds only in-frame clones, not every one. Seen here are 10,000 to 13,000 clones, around 86% observed once, and the top ten hold about 2%. The sample was naive CD4+ T cells from PBMCs. As to subset: naive CD4+ T cells isolated by negative enrichment. The source of these receptors is an adult with COVID-19.

The chain carries TRBV11-3 and TRBJ1-1, with TRBD1 identical over 7 bases. The germline V gene has CDR1 SGHNT and CDR2 YENEEA. CDR3 length: 16 residues. With 1 base clipped from V and 1 base from J, the junction kept 6 bases outside the gene matches. The CDR3 DNA sequence: TGTGCCAGCAGCTTAGTCCGGACAGGACCGAACACTGAAGCTTTCTTT. The encoded protein is CASSLVRTGPNTEAFF.

CDR3 residues: CASSLRSSYNSPLHF. DNA of the CDR3: TGTGCCAGCAGCTTAAGGAGCTCCTATAATTCACCCCTCCACTTT. The rearrangement links TRBV7-3 to TRBJ1-6; unclear D gene. The CDR3 has 15 amino acids. The V end was cut by 1 base, the J end by 0 bases, with 4 bases between. Germline V gene data show CDR1 as SGHTA and CDR2 as FQGTGA.

The CDR3, as DNA: TGTGCCAGCTCACCACCTCGGACAGGGTCCTACGAGCAGTACTTC. This gives the protein CASSPPRTGSYEQYF. This chain joins TRBV18 and TRBJ2-7; TRBD1 agrees at 8 bases. CDR3 length: 15 residues. Germline V gives CDR1 KGHSH, CDR2 LQKENI. J gave up 1 base and V 0 bases, and 2 bases lay outside the gene matches.

DNA for the CDR3: TGTGCCTGGAATTTGCCTCCGACCAAGAGGGATGGCTACACCTTC. Residues: CAWNLPPTKRDGYTF. The chain has TRBV30 and TRBJ1-2, with no clear D. Trimming cost V 4 bases and J 6 bases, with 21 bases left between them. CDR1 and CDR2 (germline): GTSNPN, SVGIG (reference sequence). The CDR3 totals 15 residues.

V usage is TRBV18 and J usage is TRBJ2-3; 8 bases are shared with TRBD2. The V segment lost 1 base and the J segment 3 bases; nucleotides outside the gene matches: 3. Germline V gives CDR1 KGHSH, CDR2 LQKENI. The CDR3 has 15 residues. Here the CDR3 reads CASSPLSGGTDTQYF. DNA for the CDR3: TGTGCCAGCTCACCACTCAGCGGGGGAACAGATACGCAGTATTTT. Full variable domain (missing parts from reference TRBV18 and TRBJ2-3): NAGVMQNPRHLVRRRGQEARLRCSPMKGHSHVYWYRQLPEEGLKFMVYLQKENIIDESGMPKERFSAEFPKEGPSILRIQQVVRGDSAAYFCASSPLSGGTDTQYFGPGTRLTVL.

V is TRBV5-1 and J is TRBJ2-1; D remains ambiguous. The CDR3 totals 14 residues. Per the germline V gene, CDR1 is SGHRS and CDR2 is YFSETQ. With 3 bases removed from V and 1 base from J, the gap between germline ends came to 8 bases. CDR3 DNA: TGCGCCAGCAGCTCACAACAATCCTACAATGAGCAGTTCTTC. Encoded protein: CASSSQQSYNEQFF.

V and J are TRBV6-5 and TRBJ2-2; 7 bases fit TRBD1. V shed 5 bases and J 9 bases; nucleotides not matched to a gene: 6. Germline V gene data show CDR1 as MNHEY and CDR2 as SVGAGI. This CDR3 spans 13 amino acids. In DNA form, the CDR3 reads TGTGCCAGCAGTCTAGACAGGGCGTGGGAGCTGTTTTTT. This translates into CASSLDRAWELFF.

The gene calls are TRBV18 and TRBJ2-1; 9 bases are shared with TRBD2. The V gene's germline CDR1 is KGHSH and CDR2 LQKENI. Germline trimming cut 1 base from V and 9 bases from J; bases unmatched to any gene: 13. The length of the CDR3 is 17 residues. Here the CDR3 DNA reads TGTGCCAGCTCACCACTAGCGGGGGCCATGAAACCTGCTGAGCAGTTCTTC. It codes for CASSPLAGAMKPAEQFF.

In this sample, this clone turned up once. The CDR3 region is CATRDRRTDTQYF. CDR3 DNA sequence: TGTGCCACCAGGGACAGACGCACAGATACGCAGTATTTT. The rearrangement joins TRBV24-1 to TRBJ2-3; maybe TRBD1 (6 bases). Germline V gives CDR1 KGHDR, CDR2 SFDVKD. V dropped 7 bases and J dropped 1 base, with 8 bases sitting between them. The CDR3 consists of 13 residues.

This chain uses TRBV9 with TRBJ2-3; D gene ambiguous. Germline loops: CDR1 SGDLS, CDR2 YYNGEE. The CDR3 is made up of 15 amino acids. Deletions cut 0 bases from V and 0 bases from J, with 8 bases between. The CDR3 reads CASSVGLLSTDTQYF. CDR3 sequence (DNA): TGTGCCAGCAGCGTAGGTCTCCTGAGCACAGATACGCAGTATTTT.

This clone was found a few times. V usage is TRBV2 and J usage is TRBJ1-5; TRBD1 matches 8 bases. The germline V gene encodes CDR1 SNHLY and CDR2 FYNNEI. J was trimmed by 5 bases and V by 4 bases; bases with no gene match: 4. CDR3 length equals 14 residues. CDR3 nucleotide sequence: TGTGCCAGCAGTGGAGGACAGGGCGATCAGCCCCAGCATTTT. This codes for CASSGGQGDQPQHF.

This chain uses TRBV7-2 with TRBJ1-2; tentative D call: TRBD1 (5 bases). The length of the CDR3 is 14 residues. The V end was cut by 7 bases, the J end by 8 bases, with 20 bases between. The germline gives CDR1 SGHTA, CDR2 FQGNSA. CDR3 amino acids: CASTRLGGVNGYTF. DNA of the CDR3: TGTGCCAGCACCCGACTTGGAGGGGTCAACGGCTACACCTTC.

The chain is built from TRBV6-1 and TRBJ2-1, with no clear D. Deletions cut 0 bases from V and 9 bases from J, with 9 bases between. This CDR3 spans 13 amino acids. Germline V CDR1 and CDR2: MNHNS, SASEGT. The CDR3 DNA is TGTGCCAGCAGTGAAGCGGACGGGTTTGAGCAGTTCTTC. Translating it yields CASSEADGFEQFF.

CDR3 nucleotides: TGCGCCAGCAGCTTTAGCGGGGGGGCAGGGAATGAGCAGTTCTTC. Its protein product is CASSFSGGAGNEQFF. The chain recombines TRBV5-1 with TRBJ2-1; 11 bases fit TRBD2. The germline gives CDR1 SGHRS, CDR2 YFSETQ. J lost 7 bases, V lost 2 bases, and 5 bases had no gene match. The CDR3 length is 15 residues.

This clone showed up just once. The chain recombines TRBV28 with TRBJ1-5; D is possibly TRBD1 (5 bases). The germline gives CDR1 MDHEN, CDR2 SYDVKM. Trimming took 6 bases from V and 7 from J, leaving 22 bases between them. This CDR3 region has 16 residues. The CDR3 nucleotides are TGTGCCAGCAGGCGCCCCTCCCAAGGGGTAGGCCAGCCCCAGCATTTT. It yields the protein CASRRPSQGVGQPQHF.

This chain joins TRBV6-5 and TRBJ1-5; tentative D call: TRBD1 (6 bases). This CDR3 contains 13 residues. The V gene's germline CDR1 is MNHEY and CDR2 SVGAGI. V was trimmed by 6 bases and J by 4 bases, leaving 10 bases between them. CDR3 nucleotides: TGTGCCAGCAGCTGGACAGAAAATCAGCCCCAGCATTTT. It codes for CASSWTENQPQHF.

The chain links TRBV14 to TRBJ2-4; D possibly matches TRBD1 or TRBD2 (5 bases each). V lost 1 base, J lost 7 bases, and 14 bases lay in between. The CDR3 loop spans 15 amino acids. Germline V gene lookup returns CDR1 SGHDN and CDR2 FVKESK. CDR3 loop: CASSQAGIKGNIQYF. The CDR3 DNA is TGTGCCAGCAGCCAAGCGGGGATCAAGGGGAACATTCAGTACTTC.

V and J are TRBV2 and TRBJ2-5; possible D gene TRBD2, 5 bases. This CDR3 has 14 amino acids. The germline V gene has CDR1 SNHLY and CDR2 FYNNEI. Trimming stripped 6 bases from V and 4 bases from J, with 15 bases between. Here the CDR3 reads CASSRDGKGETQYF. CDR3 DNA sequence: TGTGCCAGCAGCCGCGACGGGAAGGGAGAGACCCAGTACTTC.

The V call is TRBV5-6, the J call TRBJ1-1; TRBD1 matches 7 bases. Germline V gene lookup returns CDR1 SGHDT and CDR2 YYEEEE. V lost 3 bases and J lost 4; bases outside the gene matches: 6. This CDR3 is built from 14 residues. The CDR3 loop is CASSSTGVGTEAFF. The CDR3 DNA reads TGTGCCAGCAGCTCCACAGGGGTCGGCACTGAAGCTTTCTTT.

This clone occurred once. The gene calls are TRBV2 and TRBJ2-7; weak D call: TRBD1 (5 bases). The germline CDR1 and CDR2 sequences are SNHLY and FYNNEI. The CDR3 runs to 14 residues. V lost 7 bases and J lost 0, with 13 bases in between. The DNA for the CDR3 is TGTGCCAGCACCGACAGTATAAGCTCCTACGAGCAGTACTTC. Its protein is CASTDSISSYEQYF.